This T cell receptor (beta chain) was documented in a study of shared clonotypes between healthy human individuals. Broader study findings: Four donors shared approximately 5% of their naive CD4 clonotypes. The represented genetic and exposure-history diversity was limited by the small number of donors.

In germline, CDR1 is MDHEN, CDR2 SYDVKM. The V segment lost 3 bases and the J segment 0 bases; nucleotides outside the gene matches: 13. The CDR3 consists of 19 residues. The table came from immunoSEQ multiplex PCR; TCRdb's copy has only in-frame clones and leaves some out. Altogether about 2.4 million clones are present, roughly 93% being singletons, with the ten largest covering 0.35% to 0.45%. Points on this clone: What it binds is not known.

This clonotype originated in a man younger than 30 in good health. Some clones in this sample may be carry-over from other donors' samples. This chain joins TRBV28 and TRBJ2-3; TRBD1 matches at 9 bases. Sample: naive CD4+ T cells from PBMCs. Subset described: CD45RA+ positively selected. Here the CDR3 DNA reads TGTGCCAGCAGTTTCTTCCGGGGACAGGGCCTATCTAGCACAGATACGCAGTATTTT. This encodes CASSFFRGQGLSSTDTQYF.